Below, 31 T cell receptor beta chains from the same sample are listed, as sequenced in a study of blood T cell repertoires in COVID-19. This table comes from immunoSEQ multiplex PCR, and its TCRdb copy is limited to in-frame clones, with some not included. The sample has 200,000 or so clones; around four fifths are singletons. Sequencing input: peripheral blood. The receptor set was obtained from an older woman who had recovered from COVID-19.

The chain recombines TRBV7-9 with TRBJ2-7, with a possible D match to TRBD1 (5 bases). CDR3 length: 14 residues. CDR1 is SEHNR, CDR2 FQNEAQ, per germline (reference sequence). Trimming removed 5 bases at V and 0 bases at J, with 11 bases between. CDR3 protein: CASSTRQSSYEQYF. Here the CDR3 DNA reads TGTGCCAGCAGCACAAGACAGAGCTCCTACGAGCAGTACTTC.

A single count supports this clone. The chain recombines TRBV9 with TRBJ1-3; tentative D call: TRBD1 (6 bases). This CDR3 is 14 amino acids long. The V gene's germline CDR1 is SGDLS and CDR2 YYNGEE. V shed 1 base and J shed 8 bases, with 13 bases lying between them. The CDR3 bases are TGTGCCAGCAGCGTAAGGGGGGGCGCGGACACCATATATTTT. Protein product: CASSVRGGADTIYF.

The V gene is TRBV4-1, the J gene TRBJ2-6, with 7 bases matching TRBD1. Germline CDR1 MGHRA, CDR2 YSYEKL. The CDR3 runs 19 residues. J gave up 0 bases and V 0 bases, and 8 bases lay outside the gene matches. CDR3: CASSQDSGGQYSGANVLTF. For the CDR3, the DNA is TGCGCCAGCAGCCAAGATTCTGGGGGACAGTACTCTGGGGCCAACGTCCTGACTTTC.

The gene calls are TRBV6-2 or TRBV6-3 and TRBJ1-1, with 7 positions matching TRBD1. The germline V gene encodes CDR1 MNHEY and CDR2 SVGEGT. CDR3 length equals 13 residues. The junction had 9 bases not matched to a gene; V was cut back by 4 bases and J by 10 bases. CDR3 sequence (DNA): TGTGCCAGCAGTTCAAGACAGGGATTTGGAGCTTTCTTT. Protein sequence: CASSSRQGFGAFF.

The genes are TRBV7-9 and TRBJ2-7; 7 bases map to TRBD1. Germline V gene lookup returns CDR1 SEHNR and CDR2 FQNEAQ (reference sequence). CDR3 length: 14 amino acids. Trimming cost V 4 bases and J 5 bases; bases outside gene matches: 8. The CDR3 here is CASSSRDRYDEQYF. Written as DNA, the CDR3 is TGTGCCAGCAGCTCACGGGACAGATATGACGAGCAGTACTTC.

The V gene is TRBV5-5, the J gene TRBJ1-5; TRBD1 agrees at 9 bases. The germline gives CDR1 SGHKS, CDR2 YYEKEE (reference sequence). The CDR3 covers 14 residues. J was trimmed by 4 bases and V by 4 bases; bases with no gene match: 3. CDR3: CASSAGTGNQPQHF. The CDR3 DNA is TGTGCCAGCAGCGCCGGGACAGGGAATCAGCCCCAGCATTTT.

The genes are TRBV4-1 and TRBJ2-3, with D possibly matching TRBD1 (6 bases). The CDR3 runs 15 residues. V was clipped by 0 bases and J by 5 bases, with 12 bases between them. Germline V gene sequence: CDR1 MGHRA, CDR2 YSYEKL. The CDR3 nucleotides are TGCGCCAGCAGCCAAGAGGGGATCAGGGGAGATACGCAGTATTTT. This encodes CASSQEGIRGDTQYF.

The gene calls are TRBV18 and TRBJ2-7, with 9 bases fitting TRBD1. The V gene end was trimmed by 8 bases and the J gene end by 3 bases; junction bases not matched to a gene: 8. Germline V gene data show CDR1 as KGHSH and CDR2 as LQKENI. This CDR3 comprises 14 residues. This chain's CDR3 is CASTTGTGNYEQYF. For the CDR3, the DNA is TGTGCCAGCACAACCGGGACAGGGAACTACGAGCAGTACTTC.

This chain links TRBV19 with TRBJ2-2, with TRBD2 matching over 15 bases. The length of the CDR3 is 18 residues. CDR1 is LNHDA, CDR2 SQIVND, per germline (reference sequence). V lost 5 bases and J lost 4; bases outside the gene matches: 8. Here the CDR3 reads CASSFGLAGGPSTGELFF. The CDR3 nucleotides read TGTGCCAGTAGTTTCGGACTAGCGGGGGGGCCTAGCACCGGGGAGCTGTTTTTT.

Details on this clone: The sample holds other DNA sequences that translate to the same CDR3. The chain has TRBV5-1 and TRBJ2-5; D not certain. The CDR3 is made up of 13 amino acids. Trimming took 0 bases from V and 5 from J, leaving 8 bases between them. Germline assignment: CDR1 SGHRS and CDR2 YFSETQ. The CDR3 loop reads CASSLASGETQYF. In DNA, the CDR3 is TGCGCCAGCAGCTTGGCTTCCGGTGAGACCCAGTACTTC. The full variable domain, in which reference TRBV5-1 and TRBJ2-5 provide the parts outside the CDR3, is KAGVTQTPRYLIKTRGQQVTLSCSPISGHRSVSWYQQTPGQGLQFLFEYFSETQRNKGNFPGRFSGRQFSNSRSEMNVSTLELGDSALYLCASSLASGETQYFGPGTRLLVL.

This clone was counted between two and nine times. V is TRBV2 and J is TRBJ1-1, with 9 bases aligning to TRBD1. The CDR3 spans 14 residues. Germline CDR1 is SNHLY and CDR2 is FYNNEI. With V trimmed by 8 bases and J by 4 bases, 8 bases remained unmatched. CDR3 nucleotides: TGTGCCAGCTGCGGGACAGGGATTGGCACTGAAGCTTTCTTT. It specifies CASCGTGIGTEAFF.

This clone came up a few times. J is TRBJ1-1 and V is TRBV7-2; 7 bases are shared with TRBD1. V dropped 5 bases and J dropped 4; count of bases not matched to a gene: 13. The length of the CDR3 is 16 residues. Looked up from germline, CDR1 is SGHTA and CDR2 is FQGNSA. The DNA for the CDR3 is TGTGCCAGCAGCGTAGACAGGGTTGGGGGTGGCACTGAAGCTTTCTTT. This encodes CASSVDRVGGGTEAFF.

CDR3 sequence: CASSIGPARGNEQYF. The CDR3 DNA follows: TGTGCCAGTAGTATCGGACCCGCAAGGGGCAACGAGCAGTACTTC. The chain employs TRBV19 and TRBJ2-7; tentatively, D is TRBD1 (5 bases). The CDR3 is made up of 15 amino acids. Germline V gene data show CDR1 as LNHDA and CDR2 as SQIVND (reference sequence). Trimming removed 3 bases from V and 5 bases from J, with 17 bases in between.

V is TRBV21-1 and J is TRBJ1-2; the D call in the table, TRBD1, was not verified against the DNA. TRBV21-1 represents a pseudogene. There are 13 residues in the CDR3. The CDR3: CASSKRGQYGYTF. Written as DNA, the CDR3 is TGTGCCAGCAGCAAAAGGGGGCAGTATGGCTACACCTTC.

The CDR3 is CASSPGVAGSGNTIYF. CDR3 nucleotide sequence: TGTGCCAGCTCACCAGGAGTCGCGGGCTCTGGAAACACCATATATTTT. The V gene is TRBV18, the J gene TRBJ1-3; no definite D call. V lost 2 bases and J 0 bases, leaving 11 bases between the germline ends. The CDR3 sequence is 16 residues long. The V gene's germline CDR1 is KGHSH and CDR2 LQKENI.

There are many counts of this clone. V and J are TRBV7-9 and TRBJ1-6; 8 bases match TRBD1. The CDR3 is 14 amino acids. CDR1 is SEHNR, CDR2 FQNEAQ, per germline (reference sequence). Germline trimming cut 5 bases from V and 7 bases from J; bases unmatched to any gene: 4. The CDR3 DNA reads as TGTGCCAGCAGCCCCGGACAGGGAAATTCACCCCTCCACTTT. This gives the protein CASSPGQGNSPLHF. The variable domain in full, completed from reference TRBV7-9 and TRBJ1-6, reads DTGVSQNPRHKITKRGQNVTFRCDPISEHNRLYWYRQTLGQGPEFLTYFQNEAQLEKSRLLSDRFSAERPKGSFSTLEIQRTEQGDSAMYLCASSPGQGNSPLHFGNGTRLTVT.

The CDR3 is CASSWAAGQGIYGYTF. The CDR3, as DNA: TGTGCCAGCAGCTGGGCCGCGGGACAGGGGATTTATGGCTACACCTTC. The V gene is TRBV5-8, the J gene TRBJ1-2; 10 bases line up with TRBD1. After removal of 3 bases from V and 5 bases from J, the junction contained 10 bases not matched to a gene. This CDR3 is built from 16 residues. From germline, CDR1 is SGHTS and CDR2 YDEGEE.

J is TRBJ2-3 and V is TRBV5-1; 13 positions match TRBD2. This CDR3 is built from 16 residues. Germline CDR1 is SGHRS and CDR2 is YFSETQ. The junction had 3 bases not matched to a gene; V was cut back by 1 base and J by 4 bases. This CDR3 reads CASSLTSGGVADTQYF. The CDR3, as DNA: TGCGCCAGCAGCTTGACTAGCGGGGGGGTGGCAGATACGCAGTATTTT.

V gene TRBV9 combines with J gene TRBJ1-2; D gene uncertain. This CDR3 is 14 amino acids long. Germline V gives CDR1 SGDLS, CDR2 YYNGEE. V was clipped by 2 bases and J by 4 bases, with 12 bases between them. This chain's CDR3 is CASSVTTGPYGYTF. In DNA, the CDR3 is TGTGCCAGCAGCGTGACTACCGGACCCTATGGCTACACCTTC.

This clone has a count of ten or more. CDR3 bases: TGTGCCAGCAGTGAAGCGCCAGGGGACTACGAGCAGTACTTC. This translates into CASSEAPGDYEQYF. This chain uses TRBV6-1 with TRBJ2-7, with D possibly TRBD1 on 6 matching bases. The CDR3 sequence is 14 residues long. Germline V lookup: CDR1 MNHNS, CDR2 SASEGT. Trimming took 0 bases from V and 3 from J, leaving 9 bases between them.

The rearrangement joins TRBV5-1 to TRBJ1-3, with D uncertain. CDR3 length equals 14 residues. Germline V CDR1 and CDR2: SGHRS, YFSETQ. Trimming stripped 5 bases from V and 0 bases from J, with 9 bases between. CDR3 in amino acids: CASRPQNSGNTIYF. In DNA form, the CDR3 reads TGCGCCAGCAGGCCTCAGAACTCTGGAAACACCATATATTTT.

This clone was counted a single time. The V and J genes are TRBV24-1 and TRBJ1-1, with 7 positions matching TRBD1. The CDR3 runs 16 residues. V lost 9 bases to trimming and J lost 1 base; unmatched junction nucleotides: 13. Germline lookup yields CDR1 KGHDR and CDR2 SFDVKD. The CDR3 DNA reads as TGTGCCACCGATACGTCCACAGGGGAAACGAACACTGAAGCTTTCTTT. Translated, it gives CATDTSTGETNTEAFF.

This chain links TRBV6-5 with TRBJ1-2; tentative D call: TRBD1 (5 bases). The germline V gene has CDR1 MNHEY and CDR2 SVGAGI. The V and J ends lost 4 bases and 2 bases respectively, with 11 bases between them. The CDR3 spans 14 residues. CDR3 amino acids: CASSWGGGNYGYTF. The DNA for the CDR3 is TGTGCCAGCAGTTGGGGCGGGGGGAACTATGGCTACACCTTC.

There are a few counts of this clone. This chain connects TRBV7-9 to TRBJ2-7, with 9 bases matching TRBD2. CDR1 SEHNR and CDR2 FQNEAQ come from the germline V gene (reference sequence). CDR3 length: 15 residues. The junction had 4 bases not matched to a gene; V was cut back by 0 bases and J by 4 bases. In DNA, the CDR3 is TGTGCCAGCAGCTTAGCCGCGGGGGGGCTGTACGAGCAGTACTTC. It yields the protein CASSLAAGGLYEQYF.

With respect to this clone: A read error may account for a junction end that differs from germline. The chain carries TRBV7-7 and TRBJ2-1; D perhaps matches TRBD2 (6 bases). Germline V gene sequence: CDR1 SSHAT, CDR2 FNYEAQ (reference sequence). CDR3 length: 17 amino acids. CDR3 in amino acids: CASSDRGGISSYNEQFF. The CDR3 nucleotides are TGTGCTAGCAGCGATAGGGGAGGAATCAGCTCCTACAATGAGCAGTTCTTC.

This rearrangement joins TRBV4-2 to TRBJ2-3; 8 bases fit TRBD2. J lost 4 bases, V lost 4 bases, and 10 bases had no gene match. The CDR3 contains 16 residues. CDR1 is LGHNA, CDR2 YNFKEQ, per germline. The CDR3 DNA sequence: TGTGCCAGCAGCCCATCCGGGGGGGCAGGCGCAGATACGCAGTATTTT. This gives the protein CASSPSGGAGADTQYF.

The genes are TRBV20-1 and TRBJ1-2; 10 bases agree with TRBD1. Trimming cost V 3 bases and J 4 bases; bases outside gene matches: 2. The germline gives CDR1 DFQATT, CDR2 SNEGSKA (reference sequence). The CDR3 is made up of 13 amino acids. The CDR3 DNA follows: TGCAGTGCTAGTCGGGACAGGGGCTATGGCTACACCTTC. As protein: CSASRDRGYGYTF.

The chain recombines TRBV7-2 with TRBJ1-2; the match to TRBD1 covers 7 bases. The V segment lost 0 bases and the J segment 4 bases; nucleotides outside the gene matches: 5. CDR1 and CDR2 from the germline V gene are SGHTA and FQGNSA. There are 15 residues in the CDR3. CDR3 nucleotide sequence: TGTGCCAGCAGCTTAGCTGGGAACAGGGGCTATGGCTACACCTTC. Translation: CASSLAGNRGYGYTF.

This chain connects TRBV6-5 to TRBJ1-2; 9 nucleotides match TRBD1. Trimming took 7 bases from V and 8 from J; bases not matched to a gene: 11. Germline CDR1 and CDR2: MNHEY and SVGAGI. The CDR3 contains 14 residues. CDR3 region: CASTPGTGLGGYTF. CDR3 in DNA: TGTGCCAGCACCCCGGGGACAGGGTTGGGGGGCTACACCTTC.

This chain links TRBV5-1 with TRBJ2-7; 7 bases map to TRBD1. After removal of 4 bases from V and 3 bases from J, the junction contained 25 bases not matched to a gene. The V gene's germline CDR1 is SGHRS and CDR2 YFSETQ. This CDR3 contains 20 residues. Here the CDR3 reads CASSRFLFSTSGTEDYEQYF. CDR3 DNA: TGCGCCAGCAGCCGTTTCTTGTTCTCCACCTCCGGGACAGAAGACTACGAGCAGTACTTC.

The V call is TRBV27, the J call TRBJ2-7; D is possibly TRBD2 (5 bases). This CDR3 has 15 residues. Trimming shortened V by 8 bases and J by 2 bases, and 19 bases separated the two germline ends. Per the germline V gene, CDR1 is MNHEY and CDR2 is SMNVEV (reference sequence). The CDR3 coding sequence is TGTGCCAGCGGCCCTCTCGGGGTCGGGACCTACGAGCAGTACTTC. This encodes CASGPLGVGTYEQYF.